The rows below give T cell receptor beta chains drawn from one sample of a study of blood T cell repertoires in COVID-19. TCRdb keeps only in-frame clones here, not all; method: immunoSEQ multiplex PCR. The sample has 120,000 or so clones, roughly 90% seen once. The specimen was peripheral blood. The source is a middle-aged man with acute or convalescent COVID-19. The CDR3 runs from the conserved cysteine through the conserved F or W. Fields, in order: J gene, clone size, V gene, D gene, CDR3 DNA, CDR3 protein. D genes are given only for firm matches. The listing skips clone size in some rows; elsewhere it reads once, few, many or a size class.

J: TRBJ1-6; size: .; V: TRBV5-1; D: .; DNA: TGCGCCAGCAGCACAGACCGGGATTCGAATTCACCCCTCCACTTT; CDR3: CASSTDRDSNSPLHF
J: TRBJ1-4; size: .; V: TRBV15; D: .; DNA: TGTGCCACCAGCAGAGATATTACAGTTAATGAAAAACTGTTTTTT; CDR3: CATSRDITVNEKLFF
J: TRBJ1-1; size: .; V: TRBV29-1; D: TRBD1; DNA: TGCAGCGTTGGACAGGGATCGGGCACTGAAGCTTTCTTT; CDR3: CSVGQGSGTEAFF
J: TRBJ1-5; size: .; V: TRBV19; D: .; DNA: TGTGCCAGTAGTATAGCTCCAGGGAAGTATAGCAATCAGCCCCAGCATTTT; CDR3: CASSIAPGKYSNQPQHF
J: TRBJ1-6; size: .; V: TRBV7-9; D: .; DNA: TGTGCCAGCAGCCCCCGGGGTATGAGCTCCTATAATTCACCCCTCCACTTT; CDR3: CASSPRGMSSYNSPLHF
J: TRBJ1-3; size: .; V: TRBV7-2; D: .; DNA: TGTGCCAGCAGCTTGTCCCCGAGGGGAAACACCATATATTTT; CDR3: CASSLSPRGNTIYF
J: TRBJ2-1; size: once; V: TRBV5-1; D: .; DNA: TGCGCCAGCAGCTTGTCGGGGATGTCCTACAATGAGCAGTTCTTC; CDR3: CASSLSGMSYNEQFF
J: TRBJ2-3; size: .; V: TRBV10-1; D: TRBD1; DNA: TGCGCCAGCACCCGGGACAGGGGGGATACGCAGTATTTT; CDR3: CASTRDRGDTQYF
J: TRBJ2-5; size: .; V: TRBV7-4; D: TRBD2; DNA: TGTGCCAGCACCTTGGGACTAGCGGTTGTAGAGACCCAGTACTTC; CDR3: CASTLGLAVVETQYF
J: TRBJ2-7; size: .; V: TRBV6-5; D: TRBD1; DNA: TGTGCCAGTGAGGGACAGTTTACCTACGAGCAGTACTTC; CDR3: CASEGQFTYEQYF
J: TRBJ2-7; size: .; V: TRBV3-1/TRBV3-2; D: TRBD2; DNA: TGTGCCAGCAGCCGCAGGGCGTCTAGCGGGAGGGCAGCCTACGAGCAGTACTTC; CDR3: CASSRRASSGRAAYEQYF
J: TRBJ1-1; size: .; V: TRBV30; D: TRBD1; DNA: TGTGCCTGGAGTTATAAGTGGACAGGTCCCCGTGAAGCTTTCTTT; CDR3: CAWSYKWTGPREAFF
J: TRBJ1-5; size: .; V: TRBV7-2; D: .; DNA: TGTGCCAGCAGCCACGGTGCCAATCAGCCCCAGCATTTT; CDR3: CASSHGANQPQHF
J: TRBJ1-4; size: .; V: TRBV30; D: TRBD1; DNA: TGTGCCTGGAGTGCCGACAGGGGTGAAAAACTGTTTTTT; CDR3: CAWSADRGEKLFF
J: TRBJ2-1; size: .; V: TRBV4-1; D: TRBD2; DNA: TGCGCCAGCAGCCAAGCGGGAGCGGGGGAGATTCTCAATGAGCAGTTCTTC; CDR3: CASSQAGAGEILNEQFF
J: TRBJ1-1; size: once; V: TRBV18; D: .; DNA: TGTGCCAGCTCACCTGGTTCTCAGGACGCAGGAGGAGGTTTCTTT; CDR3: CASSPGSQDAGGGFF
J: TRBJ1-1; size: few; V: TRBV29-1; D: .; DNA: TGCAGCGTTGACCGCGCGGGGGGGACTGAAGCTTTCTTT; CDR3: CSVDRAGGTEAFF
J: TRBJ1-1; size: .; V: TRBV5-1; D: .; DNA: TGCGCCAGCAGCGGCTACACTGAAGCTTTCTTT; CDR3: CASSGYTEAFF
J: TRBJ2-5; size: .; V: TRBV6-2/TRBV6-3; D: TRBD1; DNA: TGTGCCAGCAGTTACCCCCGACAGGGCATGGACGAGACCCAGTACTTC; CDR3: CASSYPRQGMDETQYF
J: TRBJ1-2; size: .; V: TRBV7-2; D: .; DNA: TGTGCCAGCAGCTTAGGACAGATACAAATCTATGGCTACACCTTC; CDR3: CASSLGQIQIYGYTF
J: TRBJ1-5; size: .; V: TRBV6-5; D: .; DNA: TGTGCCAGCAGATATGACAACAATCAGCCCCAGCATTTT; CDR3: CASRYDNNQPQHF
J: TRBJ2-3; size: .; V: TRBV2; D: .; DNA: TGTGCCAGCATAAGCACAGATACGCAGTATTTT; CDR3: CASISTDTQYF
J: TRBJ2-1; size: .; V: TRBV25-1; D: TRBD2; DNA: TGTGCCAGCAGTGAATTTGGGGGGGGTGGTGTTAATGAGCAGTTCTTC; CDR3: CASSEFGGGGVNEQFF
J: TRBJ1-1; size: .; V: TRBV5-1; D: TRBD1; DNA: TGCGCCAGCAGCCGGGGACAGGGGGCGTACTCTGAAGCTTTCTTT; CDR3: CASSRGQGAYSEAFF
J: TRBJ1-4; size: .; V: TRBV10-3; D: .; DNA: TGTGCCATCAGTGGGGGAGGGGAAACTACTAATGAAAAACTGTTTTTT; CDR3: CAISGGGETTNEKLFF
J: TRBJ1-4; size: once; V: TRBV7-8; D: TRBD1; DNA: TGTGCCAGCAGCGGTGGGACAGGGGGACTTGGCCCTAATGAAAAACTGTTTTTT; CDR3: CASSGGTGGLGPNEKLFF
J: TRBJ2-7; size: .; V: TRBV29-1; D: TRBD1; DNA: TGCAGCGTGAGAGGGACAGTGACCTACGAGCAGTACTTC; CDR3: CSVRGTVTYEQYF
J: TRBJ2-7; size: .; V: TRBV4-2; D: .; DNA: TGTGCCAGCAGCCCTAAGGGGGGGGCCTACGAGCAGTACTTC; CDR3: CASSPKGGAYEQYF
J: TRBJ2-1; size: .; V: TRBV6-2/TRBV6-3; D: .; DNA: TGTGCCAGCAGTCTAAAGCTATACAATGAGCAGTTCTTC; CDR3: CASSLKLYNEQFF
J: TRBJ1-2; size: few; V: TRBV19; D: TRBD1; DNA: TGTGCCAGTAGTGATGGACAGGGGGTGTGGGGCTACACCTTC; CDR3: CASSDGQGVWGYTF
J: TRBJ2-3; size: .; V: TRBV9; D: .; DNA: TGTGCCAGCAGCGTGGCCAGGGTTTCAGATACGCAGTATTTT; CDR3: CASSVARVSDTQYF
J: TRBJ1-1; size: .; V: TRBV28; D: .; DNA: TGTGCCAGCAGTTTACCACAGAGCATGAACACTGAAGCTTTCTTT; CDR3: CASSLPQSMNTEAFF
J: TRBJ1-1; size: once; V: TRBV10-3; D: TRBD1; DNA: TGTGCCATCAGTAGGACAGGGGGCGGTCTGGAAGCTTTCTTT; CDR3: CAISRTGGGLEAFF
J: TRBJ1-5; size: .; V: TRBV29-1; D: .; DNA: TGCAGCGTTGCAGGGGCCGAGGATCAGCCCCAGCATTTT; CDR3: CSVAGAEDQPQHF
J: TRBJ1-2; size: .; V: TRBV5-1; D: TRBD1; DNA: TGCGCCAGCAGTCCCGGGACAGGGGTACGCTCGTATGGCTACACCTTC; CDR3: CASSPGTGVRSYGYTF